The clone carrying this T cell receptor (beta chain) occurred a few times. Trimming shortened V by 5 bases and J by 0 bases, and 10 bases separated the two germline ends. Germline CDR1 SGHRS, CDR2 YFSETQ. CDR3 length: 14 amino acids. These data originate in a study of identical twins. In TCRdb, the 5' RACE reads were re-called with MiXCR into one record per CDR3 protein. The repertoire includes under 250,000 distinct CDR3 sequences, about an eighth of them detected once, and 4% sits in the top ten. These data also featured in a second study, about yellow fever vaccine responses in identical twins. As that study records: After vaccination, twins' T cell response reportedly seemed partly convergent, partly personalized.

The chain joins TRBV5-1 to TRBJ2-3, with D possibly matching TRBD1 (5 bases). The sample consisted of memory (CD45RO+) T cells sorted from blood. The TCR sequence derives from a woman aged 18-35 years in good health. The DNA of the CDR3 is TGCGCCAGCAGAGGGGATCTAAGCACAGATACGCAGTATTTT. Its protein is CASRGDLSTDTQYF.